Presented here are 26 T cell receptor beta chains from one specimen sequenced in a study of blood T cell repertoires in COVID-19. This table comes from immunoSEQ multiplex PCR, and its TCRdb copy is limited to in-frame clones, with some not included. The sample lists about 200,000 clones, around 87% seen once, with approximately 2.4% in the top ten. Sequenced material: PBMCs or T cells enriched from blood (not recorded which). These receptors all come from a woman in her twenties or thirties who had recovered from COVID-19.

The chain uses TRBV15 and TRBJ1-2; TRBD1 matches 7 bases. The CDR3 has 16 residues. The J segment lost 0 bases and the V segment lost 5 bases, leaving 9 bases of the junction unmatched. The germline V gene encodes CDR1 LNHNV and CDR2 YYDKDF (reference sequence). The chain's CDR3 is CATSGFRDRANYGYTF. The DNA for the CDR3 is TGTGCCACCAGCGGGTTCCGGGACAGAGCTAACTATGGCTACACCTTC. The full variable domain, rest sourced from reference TRBV15 and TRBJ1-2, is DAMVIQNPRYQVTQFGKPVTLSCSQTLNHNVMYWYQQKSSQAPKLLFHYYDKDFNNEADTPDNFQSRRPNTSFCFLDIRSPGLGDTAMYLCATSGFRDRANYGYTFGSGTRLTVV.

DNA for the CDR3: TGTGCCAGCAGCCCCTTAGCGGGGGGACTAGCCAAAAACATTCAGTACTTC. Its translation: CASSPLAGGLAKNIQYF. The chain couples TRBV7-9 to TRBJ2-4, with TRBD2 matching over 10 bases. The CDR3 spans 17 residues. With V trimmed by 5 bases and J by 0 bases, 7 bases remained unmatched. The V gene's germline CDR1 is SEHNR and CDR2 FQNEAQ (reference sequence).

The chain has TRBV19 and TRBJ1-1, with 7 positions matching TRBD1. Germline V lookup: CDR1 LNHDA, CDR2 SQIVND (reference sequence). This CDR3 has 19 amino acids. V was clipped by 6 bases and J by 1 base; unmatched bases: 20. Here the CDR3 reads CASSPTPRQGRGGNTEAFF. The CDR3, as DNA: TGTGCCAGTAGCCCAACCCCGAGACAGGGCCGGGGAGGGAACACTGAAGCTTTCTTT.

The chain combines TRBV6-4 with TRBJ2-1; the D is unclear. This CDR3 contains 13 residues. Germline V gene lookup returns CDR1 MRHNA and CDR2 SNTAGT. V lost 2 bases to trimming and J lost 5 bases, with 7 bases between them. CDR3 protein: CASSDVANNEQFF. The CDR3 nucleotides read TGTGCCAGCAGTGACGTAGCAAACAATGAGCAGTTCTTC.

The V gene is TRBV6-5, the J gene TRBJ1-5; 8 nucleotides match TRBD1. CDR1 is MNHEY, CDR2 SVGAGI, per germline. With 6 bases clipped from V and 0 bases from J, the junction kept 4 bases outside the gene matches. CDR3 length equals 15 residues. CDR3 bases: TGTGCCAGCAGCCGGGACAGGACTAGCAATCAGCCCCAGCATTTT. It encodes CASSRDRTSNQPQHF.

The chain couples TRBV1 to TRBJ2-2; the tabulated D call, TRBD2, remains unverified against the DNA. TRBV1 is deemed a pseudogene. The CDR3 covers 19 residues. CDR3 sequence (DNA): TGCACCAGCAGCCCTGGGACTAGCGGGGGGCCCGGGTACACCGGGGAGCTGTTTTTT. This gives the protein CTSSPGTSGGPGYTGELFF.

The chain has TRBV18 and TRBJ1-2, with 7 positions matching TRBD1. Germline assignment: CDR1 KGHSH and CDR2 LQKENI. V lost 0 bases to trimming and J lost 3 bases; unmatched junction nucleotides: 4. The CDR3 consists of 15 residues. The CDR3 sequence is CASSPPDRWDYGYTF. In DNA form, the CDR3 reads TGTGCCAGCTCACCACCGGACAGGTGGGACTATGGCTACACCTTC.

This clone has more than one count but fewer than ten. The V call is TRBV4-3, the J call TRBJ1-4; 7 bases fit TRBD1. The CDR3 spans 16 residues. The V gene's germline CDR1 is LGHNA and CDR2 YSLEER. The V and J ends lost 0 bases and 6 bases, in that order; junction bases with no gene match: 7. CDR3 loop: CASSQDQGTGDEKLFF. The CDR3 region has the DNA TGCGCCAGCAGCCAAGATCAGGGCACAGGGGATGAAAAACTGTTTTTT.

The chain joins TRBV4-1 to TRBJ1-2, with 7 nucleotides matching TRBD1. The CDR3 has 16 residues. CDR1 MGHRA and CDR2 YSYEKL come from the germline V gene. The trim removed 2 bases at V and 4 bases at J, leaving 10 bases unmatched. The CDR3 nucleotides are TGCGCCAGCAGCCAAACCTCCGGGACAGAAATCTATGGCTACACCTTC. This codes for CASSQTSGTEIYGYTF.

The chain has TRBV7-2 and TRBJ2-1, with TRBD2 identical over 8 bases. This CDR3 is built from 15 residues. Looked up from germline, CDR1 is SGHTA and CDR2 is FQGNSA. V lost 2 bases to trimming and J lost 5 bases; unmatched junction nucleotides: 5. The CDR3 reads CASSLFSREDNEQFF. Here the CDR3 DNA reads TGTGCCAGCAGCTTATTTTCGCGGGAGGACAATGAGCAGTTCTTC.

The chain has TRBV11-2 and TRBJ1-5, with 7 bases lining up with TRBD1. This CDR3 region has 16 residues. V dropped 5 bases and J dropped 3; count of bases not matched to a gene: 10. Germline CDR1 is SGHAT and CDR2 is FQNNGV. In DNA, the CDR3 is TGTGCCAGCAGCCCATTCACAGGGGCCCCCAATCAGCCCCAGCATTTT. It is translated as CASSPFTGAPNQPQHF. The variable domain in full, with the rest retrieved from reference TRBV11-2 and TRBJ1-5, is EAGVAQSPRYKIIEKRQSVAFWCNPISGHATLYWYQQILGQGPKLLIQFQNNGVVDDSQLPKDRFSAERLKGVDSTLKIQPAKLEDSAVYLCASSPFTGAPNQPQHFGDGTRLSIL.

The V gene is TRBV19, the J gene TRBJ1-2; 9 bases match TRBD1. CDR1 and CDR2 (germline): LNHDA, SQIVND (reference sequence). V was pared by 5 bases and J by 3 bases, with 7 bases of the junction left unmatched. This CDR3 has 15 residues. The CDR3 coding sequence is TGTGCCAGTAGTCCCAGGACAGGGGAGTACTATGGCTACACCTTC. Protein product: CASSPRTGEYYGYTF.

The chain recombines TRBV2 with TRBJ2-7, with D perhaps TRBD1 (5 bases). The CDR3 has 14 residues. Per the germline V gene, CDR1 is SNHLY and CDR2 is FYNNEI. V shed 3 bases and J shed 7 bases, with 16 bases lying between them. The CDR3 region has the DNA TGTGCCAGCAGTGAGAACAGGCCGCGCTTAGAGCAGTACTTC. It codes for CASSENRPRLEQYF.

The chain has TRBV28 and TRBJ2-7, with 8 bases aligning to TRBD1. From germline, CDR1 is MDHEN and CDR2 SYDVKM. The CDR3 runs to 14 residues. The junction had 5 bases not matched to a gene; V was cut back by 7 bases and J by 0 bases. Here the CDR3 DNA reads TGTGCCAGCAAAAGGACAGGGTCCTCCTACGAGCAGTACTTC. Encoded protein: CASKRTGSSYEQYF.

The rearrangement uses TRBV28 and TRBJ1-1, with D possibly TRBD1 on 5 matching bases. The CDR3 totals 16 residues. CDR1 and CDR2 from the germline V gene are MDHEN and SYDVKM. V dropped 4 bases and J dropped 5 bases, with 20 bases sitting between them. Here the CDR3 DNA reads TGTGCCAGCAGTTCTCCCGCGGCAGGGAGGAAAACTGAAGCTTTCTTT. Residues: CASSSPAAGRKTEAFF.

This chain links TRBV30 with TRBJ2-1; the match to TRBD1 covers 8 bases. Trimming removed 4 bases from V and 9 bases from J; junction bases left unmatched: 5. The CDR3 totals 12 residues. Germline lookup yields CDR1 GTSNPN and CDR2 SVGIG (reference sequence). Written as DNA, the CDR3 is TGTGCCTGGAACCTCAGGGGGCGTGAGCAGTTCTTC. Translation: CAWNLRGREQFF.

The chain joins TRBV19 to TRBJ2-1, with 11 bases matching TRBD2. V shed 0 bases and J 8 bases; nucleotides not matched to a gene: 12. The CDR3 has 18 amino acids. CDR1 is LNHDA and CDR2 is SQIVND in the germline V gene (reference sequence). This CDR3 is CASSIDPPPSGRWYEQFF. The DNA for the CDR3 is TGTGCCAGTAGTATAGACCCCCCGCCTAGCGGGAGGTGGTATGAGCAGTTCTTC.

The V and J genes are TRBV9 and TRBJ2-3; TRBD2 matches 16 bases. Germline V gene lookup returns CDR1 SGDLS and CDR2 YYNGEE. The CDR3 consists of 17 residues. V shed 3 bases and J 4 bases; nucleotides not matched to a gene: 5. The DNA for the CDR3 is TGTGCCAGCAGCGCCAAGGGACTAGCGGGAGGGGCAGATACGCAGTATTTT. Protein sequence: CASSAKGLAGGADTQYF.

Comments on this clone: A junction end diverges from the germline sequence, so it may reflect a read error. The chain links TRBV12-5 to TRBJ2-3, with D possibly being TRBD2 (6 bases). Germline loops: CDR1 LGHNT, CDR2 FRNRAP. This CDR3 has 13 residues. CDR3 in DNA: TGTGCTAGTGGTTTGGAGCCTTGGGCGGGATTAGATTTT. Amino acids: CASGLEPWAGLDF.

The J gene is TRBJ2-5, the V gene TRBV19; D not certain. Trimming pared 4 bases from V and 1 base from J, leaving 19 bases between. Germline V gene lookup returns CDR1 LNHDA and CDR2 SQIVND (reference sequence). CDR3 length equals 17 residues. The chain's CDR3 is CASSSLGFRQIQETQYF. CDR3 sequence (DNA): TGTGCCAGTAGTAGCCTGGGCTTTAGGCAAATCCAAGAGACCCAGTACTTC.

This chain connects TRBV18 to TRBJ1-5; TRBD1 might be the D (6 bases). Trimming left V 3 bases short and J 0 bases short, with 21 bases between. The V gene's germline CDR1 is KGHSH and CDR2 LQKENI. This CDR3 is built from 19 residues. CDR3 residues: CASSPAGAPDSYSNQPQHF. The CDR3 DNA is TGTGCCAGCTCACCTGCAGGGGCCCCTGACTCTTATAGCAATCAGCCCCAGCATTTT.

V usage is TRBV4-2 and J usage is TRBJ1-2; the match to TRBD1 covers 7 bases. CDR1 LGHNA and CDR2 YNFKEQ come from the germline V gene. J gave up 4 bases and V 0 bases, and 11 bases lay outside the gene matches. The CDR3 has 17 residues. The CDR3 spells CASSQDLRGQQLYGYTF. The CDR3 nucleotides read TGTGCCAGCAGCCAAGATTTGCGGGGACAGCAACTCTATGGCTACACCTTC.

This clone was picked up a small number of times. The V gene is TRBV18, the J gene TRBJ1-1, with 10 bases lining up with TRBD1. Looked up from germline, CDR1 is KGHSH and CDR2 is LQKENI. CDR3 length: 15 residues. V lost 3 bases, J lost 3 bases, and 4 bases stayed unmatched. CDR3 loop: CASSPGQGLYTEAFF. CDR3 DNA sequence: TGTGCCAGCTCACCGGGACAGGGGTTGTACACTGAAGCTTTCTTT.

The gene calls are TRBV4-3 and TRBJ2-7, with D maybe TRBD2 (6 bases). Germline-derived CDR1 and CDR2 are LGHNA and YSLEER. Trimming pared 0 bases from V and 3 bases from J, leaving 18 bases between. The CDR3 is 17 residues long. CDR3 coding DNA: TGCGCCAGCAGCCAAGATGGAGGAGGGGACGGGGACTACGAGCAGTACTTC. It codes for CASSQDGGGDGDYEQYF.

The chain links TRBV13 to TRBJ1-2; a possible D gene is TRBD1 (5 bases). Per germline, CDR1 PRHDT and CDR2 FYEKMQ (reference sequence). V was cut by 5 bases and J by 4 bases, with 14 bases left in between. This CDR3 contains 14 residues. The CDR3 DNA is TGTGCCAGCAGCCCGACGGACAATGCCTATGGCTACACCTTC. This codes for CASSPTDNAYGYTF.

The genes are TRBV7-3 and TRBJ2-2; TRBD2 aligns across 7 bases. The CDR3 is 14 amino acids. Germline CDR1 is SGHTA and CDR2 is FQGTGA. Trimming took 4 bases from V and 6 from J; bases not matched to a gene: 5. The CDR3 DNA is TGTGCCAGCAGCTCGCCGGCGGGGGCCGGGGAGCTGTTTTTT. It is translated as CASSSPAGAGELFF.